These 23 T cell receptor beta chains came from one sample sequenced in a study of blood T cells in healthy people across ages. A second roughly 7 to 12 cycle PCR used barcoded and J-beta primers. MiXCR was run by TCRdb on the 5' RACE reads, yielding one entry per CDR3 protein. The sample lists approximately 790,000 distinct CDR3 sequences, 60% to 80% occurring once. Material: blood. These receptor sequences come from a young man in good health.

This chain connects TRBV27 to TRBJ2-5; D perhaps matches TRBD2 (5 bases). V was shortened by 9 bases and J by 7 bases, with 9 bases between the two germline ends. The CDR3 has 10 amino acids. The germline gives CDR1 MNHEY, CDR2 SMNVEV (reference sequence). The CDR3 DNA reads as TGTGCCAGTGAGGGCGGGACCCAGTACTTC. Encoded protein: CASEGGTQYF.

The CDR3, as DNA: TGTGCCAGTAGTATTGGGGGGGGCTCGGGTGAGACCCAGTACTTC. Its protein is CASSIGGGSGETQYF. V is TRBV19 and J is TRBJ2-7, with D perhaps matching TRBD2 (7 bases). The better agreement between TRBJ2-5 and the DNA end casts doubt on the J call. CDR1 and CDR2 (germline): LNHDA, SQIVND (reference sequence). The CDR3 length is 15 residues.

This clonotype was picked up a small number of times. The genes are TRBV7-2 and TRBJ1-5; 8 nucleotides line up with TRBD1. The CDR3 length is 15 residues. Germline V lookup: CDR1 SGHTA, CDR2 FQGNSA. The ends lost 0 bases at V and 5 bases at J; junction bases unmatched: 3. CDR3 nucleotides: TGTGCCAGCAGCTTAGCAGCAGGGGGCTATCAGCCCCAGCATTTT. This encodes CASSLAAGGYQPQHF.

This clonotype was observed a few times. The chain couples TRBV18 to TRBJ2-3; unclear D gene. V gave up 6 bases and J gave up 1 base, with 14 bases separating them. Per germline, CDR1 KGHSH and CDR2 LQKENI. The CDR3 totals 15 residues. The CDR3 sequence: CASSLLRSGTDTQYF. The CDR3 region has the DNA TGTGCCAGCTCGCTTCTGCGGTCGGGCACAGATACGCAGTATTTT.

In this sample, this clonotype turned up a few times. The gene calls are TRBV4-3 and TRBJ2-1; the D is unclear. CDR3 length: 15 amino acids. Per the germline V gene, CDR1 is LGHNA and CDR2 is YSLEER. V was clipped by 3 bases and J by 7 bases, with 16 bases between them. The CDR3 DNA follows: TGCGCCAGCAGCCACTCTGCGGACGACGTAAATGAGCAGTTCTTC. It yields the protein CASSHSADDVNEQFF.

This chain uses TRBV11-2 with TRBJ2-1; 8 nucleotides align to TRBD2. There are 16 residues in the CDR3. The ends lost 0 bases at V and 4 bases at J; junction bases unmatched: 5. CDR1 SGHAT and CDR2 FQNNGV come from the germline V gene. DNA of the CDR3: TGTGCCAGCAGCTTAGAGTTTAGCGGGACGTACAATGAGCAGTTCTTC. Amino acid sequence: CASSLEFSGTYNEQFF.

This chain joins TRBV4-3 and TRBJ2-7, with 9 bases that match TRBD1. The trim removed 4 bases at V and 0 bases at J, leaving 7 bases unmatched. This CDR3 has 16 amino acids. Germline V gene data show CDR1 as LGHNA and CDR2 as YSLEER. DNA for the CDR3: TGCGCCAGCAGCCGAACGGGACAGGGTATCTCCTACGAGCAGTACTTC. Amino acids: CASSRTGQGISYEQYF.

This clonotype was observed a handful of times. The CDR3 region has the DNA TGTGCCAGCAGTTCGTACGACGGACCTCATGAAGAAAAACTGTTTTTT. This codes for CASSSYDGPHEEKLFF. The chain joins TRBV6-2 or TRBV6-3 to TRBJ1-4; D remains unclear. The CDR3 loop spans 16 amino acids. V was clipped by 4 bases and J by 8 bases, with 20 bases between them. Per the germline V gene, CDR1 is MNHEY and CDR2 is SVGEGT.

V usage is TRBV12-3 or TRBV12-4 and J usage is TRBJ2-3; D perhaps matches TRBD2 (6 bases). Trimming took off 7 bases at V and 2 bases at J, with 22 bases between the two ends. The CDR3 extends over 17 amino acids. The CDR3 region is CASTEAGRWGDTDTQYF. The CDR3 region has the DNA TGTGCCAGCACCGAAGCTGGGCGATGGGGGGACACAGATACGCAGTATTTT.

Details on this clonotype: One end of the junction is discordant with germline, which a read error may explain. V and J are TRBV12-3 or TRBV12-4 and TRBJ2-6; the D gene is possibly TRBD1 (5 bases). The CDR3 runs 13 residues. Written as DNA, the CDR3 is TGTGCCAGCAGTTACGTTGGGGCCGACGTCCTGACTTTC. Its translation: CASSYVGADVLTF.

V and J are TRBV2 and TRBJ2-1; no reliable D call. This CDR3 is built from 13 residues. V dropped 4 bases and J dropped 7 bases, with 11 bases sitting between them. Germline-derived CDR1 and CDR2 are SNHLY and FYNNEI. Here the CDR3 reads CASSVGRWNEQFF. CDR3 nucleotides: TGTGCCAGCAGTGTAGGCAGGTGGAATGAGCAGTTCTTC.

This chain links TRBV9 with TRBJ2-5, with D perhaps being TRBD1 or TRBD2 (5 bases each). Trimming took off 0 bases at V and 5 bases at J, with 14 bases between the two ends. Germline V gene lookup returns CDR1 SGDLS and CDR2 YYNGEE. This CDR3 comprises 15 residues. CDR3 sequence reads: CASSVARGRGETQYF. Written as DNA, the CDR3 is TGTGCCAGCAGCGTAGCAAGGGGCCGAGGGGAGACCCAGTACTTC.

J is TRBJ2-3 and V is TRBV4-3, with 9 positions matching TRBD2. The CDR3 contains 19 residues. From germline, CDR1 is LGHNA and CDR2 YSLEER. V gave up 1 base and J gave up 2 bases; unmatched junction bases: 13. The chain's CDR3 is CASSQGERGDFRNTDTQYF. The CDR3 DNA reads TGCGCCAGCAGCCAAGGGGAGCGGGGGGATTTCAGGAACACAGATACGCAGTATTTT.

The chain is built from TRBV20-1 and TRBJ1-5, with D maybe TRBD1 (6 bases). Trimming removed 5 bases at V and 0 bases at J, with 20 bases between. Germline CDR1 reads DFQATT; CDR2 reads SNEGSKA (reference sequence). CDR3 size: 17 residues. CDR3 amino acids: CSAGLTGSGYSNQPQHF. As DNA, the CDR3 is TGCAGTGCTGGGCTCACAGGGTCAGGCTATAGCAATCAGCCCCAGCATTTT.

This clonotype turned up a few times. This chain joins TRBV20-1 and TRBJ1-6; D ambiguous. The CDR3 has 14 amino acids. Trimming stripped 3 bases from V and 8 bases from J, with 14 bases between. Per germline, CDR1 DFQATT and CDR2 SNEGSKA (reference sequence). The DNA for the CDR3 is TGCAGTGCTAGTCCCTCATTAGGTGATTCACCCCTCCACTTT. Encoded protein: CSASPSLGDSPLHF.

As DNA, the CDR3 is TGTGCCAGCAGTTTGAGCCCTGACGGCTACACCTTC. Its translation is CASSLSPDGYTF. This chain uses TRBV12-3 or TRBV12-4 with TRBJ1-2, with unresolved D. V lost 3 bases, J lost 8 bases, and 10 bases lay in between. There are 12 residues in the CDR3.

The chain joins TRBV5-4 to TRBJ2-5; 10 bases match TRBD1. Trimming took 1 base from V and 11 from J; bases not matched to a gene: 11. Germline loops: CDR1 SGHNT, CDR2 YYREEE (reference sequence). The CDR3 is 15 amino acids. CDR3 amino acids: CASSLRDRGWKEQYF. The DNA of the CDR3 is TGTGCCAGCAGCTTGCGGGACAGGGGTTGGAAAGAGCAGTACTTC.

This clonotype has only one observation. This chain joins TRBV2 and TRBJ2-7; D is undetermined. The J call is uncertain, as TRBJ2-5 better fits the DNA end. The CDR3 covers 14 residues. CDR1 is SNHLY and CDR2 is FYNNEI in the germline V gene. The CDR3 is CASSAAQEVETQYF. DNA of the CDR3: TGTGCCAGCAGTGCCGCGCAAGAGGTTGAGACCCAGTACTTC.

This clonotype was counted between two and nine times. The chain employs TRBV11-3 and TRBJ2-1, with 8 bases lining up with TRBD1. The junction had 10 bases not matched to a gene; V was cut back by 5 bases and J by 10 bases. This CDR3 spans 14 amino acids. Germline V gives CDR1 SGHNT, CDR2 YENEEA. The CDR3 region is CASSPGTGFREQFF. CDR3 nucleotides: TGTGCCAGCAGCCCCGGGACAGGTTTTCGCGAGCAGTTCTTC. The full variable domain, its missing parts supplied by reference TRBV11-3 and TRBJ2-1, is EAGVVQSPRYKIIEKKQPVAFWCNPISGHNTLYWYLQNLGQGPELLIRYENEEAVDDSQLPKDRFSAERLKGVDSTLKIQPAELGDSAVYLCASSPGTGFREQFFGPGTRLTVL.

The rearrangement joins TRBV6-5 to TRBJ2-5; 7 bases are a match to TRBD1. Germline CDR1 reads MNHEY; CDR2 reads SVGAGI. J gave up 11 bases and V 5 bases, and 17 bases lay outside the gene matches. This CDR3 is built from 15 residues. The CDR3 sequence is CASSPRQGSHNEQYF. CDR3 DNA: TGTGCCAGCAGTCCGCGACAGGGCAGCCACAATGAACAGTACTTC.

The chain uses TRBV5-6 and TRBJ2-7, with 9 nucleotides matching TRBD1. This CDR3 is 16 amino acids long. CDR1 and CDR2 from the germline V gene are SGHDT and YYEEEE. Losses at the gene ends were 3 bases for V and 4 bases for J; bases not matched to a gene: 11. CDR3 nucleotide sequence: TGTGCCAGCAGCTCCACTTTGACAGGGGGTCTGTACGAGCAGTACTTC. As protein: CASSSTLTGGLYEQYF. The whole variable domain, filled in from reference TRBV5-6 and TRBJ2-7, reads DAGVTQSPTHLIKTRGQQVTLRCSPKSGHDTVSWYQQALGQGPQFIFQYYEEEERQRGNFPDRFSGHQFPNYSSELNVNALLLGDSALYLCASSSTLTGGLYEQYFGPGTRLTVT.

The V call is TRBV29-1, the J call TRBJ2-5; 7 bases align to TRBD2. There are 14 residues in the CDR3. The germline CDR1 and CDR2 sequences are SQVTM and ANQGSEA. Unmatched junction bases numbered 7, after V lost 4 bases and J lost 2 bases. The DNA of the CDR3 is TGCAGCGTTGCAACCCCGGGACTACAAGAGACCCAGTACTTC. It is translated as CSVATPGLQETQYF.

This clonotype is a singleton in its sample. This sequence joins TRBV7-9 and TRBJ1-1, with 12 bases lining up with TRBD1. This CDR3 spans 16 amino acids. V was clipped by 5 bases and J by 1 base; unmatched bases: 5. The V gene's germline CDR1 is SEHNR and CDR2 FQNEAQ (reference sequence). Here the CDR3 reads CASSVRDRGRNTEAFF. The CDR3 nucleotides read TGTGCCAGCAGCGTCCGGGACAGGGGGCGGAACACTGAAGCTTTCTTT. Full variable domain (outside the CDR3, taken from reference TRBV7-9 and TRBJ1-1): DTGVSQNPRHKITKRGQNVTFRCDPISEHNRLYWYRQTLGQGPEFLTYFQNEAQLEKSRLLSDRFSAERPKGSFSTLEIQRTEQGDSAMYLCASSVRDRGRNTEAFFGQGTRLTVV.